This is a list of T cell receptor beta chains from one sample in a study of long-term antiretroviral therapy in people with HIV. Clones were sequenced by immunoSEQ multiplex PCR, and TCRdb holds only the in-frame ones, with some missing. The data show about 22,000 clones, about 82% seen once. This material consisted of unsorted PBMCs, taken 1.3 years after starting antiretroviral therapy. These receptors all come from a man aged 55-75 years with HIV. Each CDR3 is given with its conserved first and last residue. D genes are given only for firm matches. A clone size is listed for some rows: how often the clone was seen (once, few, many), or a class if it is expanded.

J gene: TRBJ2-3; V gene: TRBV18; D gene: -; clone size: -; CDR3 protein: CASSPLGADTQYF; CDR3 DNA: TGTGCCAGCTCACCGTTAGGGGCAGATACGCAGTATTTT
J gene: TRBJ2-7; V gene: TRBV7-2; D gene: TRBD2; clone size: few; CDR3 protein: CASSLTSGISYEQYF; CDR3 DNA: TGTGCCAGCAGCTTGACTAGCGGGATTTCATACGAGCAGTACTTC
J gene: TRBJ1-1; V gene: TRBV7-9; D gene: -; clone size: -; CDR3 protein: CASSLGRTAIVGMNTEAFF; CDR3 DNA: TGTGCCAGCAGCTTAGGTAGGACGGCTATAGTCGGTATGAACACTGAAGCTTTCTTT
J gene: TRBJ2-3; V gene: TRBV10-1; D gene: -; clone size: -; CDR3 protein: CASSGQSTDTQYF; CDR3 DNA: TGCGCCAGCAGTGGGCAAAGCACAGATACGCAGTATTTT
J gene: TRBJ2-7; V gene: TRBV28; D gene: -; clone size: -; CDR3 protein: CASSFRLPSTYEQYF; CDR3 DNA: TGTGCCAGCAGTTTCAGGCTCCCCTCCACCTACGAGCAGTACTTC
J gene: TRBJ2-5; V gene: TRBV30; D gene: -; clone size: -; CDR3 protein: CAWSLGGTQETQYF; CDR3 DNA: TGTGCCTGGAGTCTAGGAGGGACCCAAGAGACCCAGTACTTC
J gene: TRBJ1-5; V gene: TRBV9; D gene: -; clone size: -; CDR3 protein: CASSVVGDEQPQHF; CDR3 DNA: TGTGCCAGCAGCGTAGTGGGTGACGAACAGCCCCAGCATTTT
J gene: TRBJ1-2; V gene: TRBV11-1; D gene: -; clone size: -; CDR3 protein: CASSLERGYGYTF; CDR3 DNA: TGTGCCAGCAGCTTAGAACGAGGCTATGGCTACACCTTC
J gene: TRBJ1-2; V gene: TRBV9; D gene: TRBD1; clone size: -; CDR3 protein: CASSVAAGTGFTDSGYTF; CDR3 DNA: TGTGCCAGCAGCGTAGCCGCCGGGACAGGGTTTACTGATTCGGGCTACACCTTC
J gene: TRBJ1-6; V gene: TRBV5-8; D gene: -; clone size: few; CDR3 protein: CASSPRGDSPLHF; CDR3 DNA: TGTGCCAGCAGTCCACGGGGAGATTCACCCCTCCACTTT
J gene: TRBJ2-5; V gene: TRBV5-1; D gene: -; clone size: once; CDR3 protein: CASSLGAGGREETQYF; CDR3 DNA: TGCGCCAGCAGCTTGGGGGCCGGGGGGCGAGAAGAGACCCAGTACTTC
J gene: TRBJ2-5; V gene: TRBV5-1; D gene: -; clone size: -; CDR3 protein: CASSPTRETQYF; CDR3 DNA: TGCGCCAGCAGCCCCACCCGGGAGACCCAGTACTTC
J gene: TRBJ2-5; V gene: TRBV15; D gene: TRBD2; clone size: few; CDR3 protein: CATSRGSGSREETQYF; CDR3 DNA: TGTGCCACCAGCAGAGGTAGCGGGAGCAGGGAAGAGACCCAGTACTTC
J gene: TRBJ2-3; V gene: TRBV7-8; D gene: -; clone size: -; CDR3 protein: CASSLILYTDTQYF; CDR3 DNA: TGTGCCAGCAGCCTCATACTCTACACAGATACGCAGTATTTT
J gene: TRBJ1-3; V gene: TRBV5-1; D gene: -; clone size: -; CDR3 protein: CASSLGILTGNTIYF; CDR3 DNA: TGCGCCAGCAGCTTGGGGATCCTTACTGGAAACACCATATATTTT
J gene: TRBJ2-7; V gene: TRBV29-1; D gene: -; clone size: -; CDR3 protein: CSAGAGQPYEQYF; CDR3 DNA: TGCAGCGCGGGTGCGGGACAGCCCTACGAGCAGTACTTC
J gene: TRBJ2-3; V gene: TRBV5-1; D gene: TRBD1; clone size: -; CDR3 protein: CASSLQGAEDTQYF; CDR3 DNA: TGCGCCAGCAGCTTGCAGGGGGCCGAAGATACGCAGTATTTT
J gene: TRBJ2-3; V gene: TRBV5-1; D gene: TRBD1; clone size: -; CDR3 protein: CASTPRDRSTDTQYF; CDR3 DNA: TGCGCCAGCACCCCCCGGGACAGGAGCACAGATACGCAGTATTTT
J gene: TRBJ1-3; V gene: TRBV5-5; D gene: -; clone size: -; CDR3 protein: CASSRGSGNTIYF; CDR3 DNA: TGTGCCAGCAGCCGGGGCTCTGGAAACACCATATATTTT
J gene: TRBJ2-3; V gene: TRBV20-1; D gene: -; clone size: -; CDR3 protein: CSAHFLDTQYF; CDR3 DNA: TGCAGTGCTCACTTTTTGGATACGCAGTATTTT
J gene: TRBJ2-1; V gene: TRBV11-3; D gene: TRBD2; clone size: -; CDR3 protein: CASSPGREGFNEQFF; CDR3 DNA: TGTGCCAGCAGCCCAGGTAGGGAGGGGTTTAATGAGCAGTTCTTC
J gene: TRBJ1-5; V gene: TRBV30; D gene: TRBD1; clone size: once; CDR3 protein: CAWSPPGQGEHQPQHF; CDR3 DNA: TGTGCCTGGAGTCCTCCGGGACAGGGGGAACATCAGCCCCAGCATTTT
J gene: TRBJ1-3; V gene: TRBV7-9; D gene: -; clone size: -; CDR3 protein: CASSLRQVSGNTIYF; CDR3 DNA: TGTGCCAGCAGCTTAAGACAGGTCTCTGGAAACACCATATATTTT
J gene: TRBJ1-2; V gene: TRBV2; D gene: TRBD1; clone size: -; CDR3 protein: CASSRTGIYGYTF; CDR3 DNA: TGTGCCAGCAGTCGGACAGGTATCTATGGCTACACCTTC
J gene: TRBJ1-1; V gene: TRBV9; D gene: -; clone size: -; CDR3 protein: CASSGPPGGEAFF; CDR3 DNA: TGTGCCAGCAGCGGGCCCCCGGGGGGCGAAGCTTTCTTT
J gene: TRBJ1-4; V gene: TRBV25-1; D gene: TRBD1; clone size: -; CDR3 protein: CASSEGRTGNEKLFF; CDR3 DNA: TGTGCCAGCAGTGAGGGGAGGACAGGGAACGAAAAACTGTTTTTT
J gene: TRBJ1-1; V gene: TRBV18; D gene: -; clone size: -; CDR3 protein: CASSPHTEAFF; CDR3 DNA: TGTGCCAGCTCACCACACACTGAAGCTTTCTTT
J gene: TRBJ2-6; V gene: TRBV29-1; D gene: TRBD1; clone size: -; CDR3 protein: CSALQGMGANVLTF; CDR3 DNA: TGCAGCGCACTACAGGGGATGGGGGCCAACGTCCTGACTTTC
J gene: TRBJ2-2; V gene: TRBV27; D gene: -; clone size: -; CDR3 protein: CASSLVGWAGELFF; CDR3 DNA: TGTGCCAGCAGTTTGGTGGGATGGGCCGGGGAGCTGTTTTTT
J gene: TRBJ1-5; V gene: TRBV2; D gene: -; clone size: -; CDR3 protein: CASRFLPNQPQHF; CDR3 DNA: TGTGCCAGCAGGTTCCTACCCAATCAGCCCCAGCATTTT
J gene: TRBJ1-1; V gene: TRBV11-2; D gene: -; clone size: once; CDR3 protein: CASSLTDTEAFF; CDR3 DNA: TGTGCCAGCAGTCTAACGGACACTGAAGCTTTCTTT
J gene: TRBJ2-3; V gene: TRBV1; D gene: -; clone size: -; CDR3 protein: CTSSQLLGGRAVTQYF; CDR3 DNA: TGCACCAGCAGCCAGCTCCTAGGCGGGAGGGCCGTTACGCAGTATTTT
J gene: TRBJ1-6; V gene: TRBV2; D gene: -; clone size: -; CDR3 protein: CASSPTGVYNSPLHF; CDR3 DNA: TGTGCCAGCAGTCCTACAGGAGTGTATAATTCACCCCTCCACTTT
J gene: TRBJ2-7; V gene: TRBV14; D gene: -; clone size: -; CDR3 protein: CASSNMYPYEQYF; CDR3 DNA: TGTGCCAGCAGCAATATGTATCCCTACGAGCAGTACTTC
J gene: TRBJ2-5; V gene: TRBV5-4; D gene: TRBD1; clone size: -; CDR3 protein: CASSSGGQAQETQYF; CDR3 DNA: TGTGCCAGCAGCTCTGGTGGACAGGCCCAAGAGACCCAGTACTTC
J gene: TRBJ1-5; V gene: TRBV5-5; D gene: -; clone size: once; CDR3 protein: CASSLQGNLNQPQHF; CDR3 DNA: TGTGCCAGCAGCCTACAGGGAAATTTGAATCAGCCCCAGCATTTT
J gene: TRBJ2-5; V gene: TRBV18; D gene: TRBD1; clone size: -; CDR3 protein: CASLLQGAERETQYF; CDR3 DNA: TGTGCCAGCTTATTACAGGGGGCCGAAAGAGAGACCCAGTACTTC
J gene: TRBJ2-3; V gene: TRBV5-1; D gene: -; clone size: -; CDR3 protein: CASSLVPTDTQYF; CDR3 DNA: TGCGCCAGCAGCTTGGTCCCCACAGATACGCAGTATTTT
J gene: TRBJ2-3; V gene: TRBV6-6; D gene: TRBD2; clone size: few; CDR3 protein: CASSYLSGGGRDTQYF; CDR3 DNA: TGTGCCAGCAGTTACCTGAGCGGGGGGGGTCGGGATACGCAGTATTTT
J gene: TRBJ2-7; V gene: TRBV5-4; D gene: TRBD2; clone size: few; CDR3 protein: CASSFVASGSHEQYF; CDR3 DNA: TGTGCCAGCAGCTTCGTCGCTAGCGGGAGTCACGAGCAGTACTTC
J gene: TRBJ2-1; V gene: TRBV5-4; D gene: -; clone size: -; CDR3 protein: CASSHRRGNNEQFF; CDR3 DNA: TGTGCCAGCAGCCATCGCCGGGGGAACAATGAGCAGTTCTTC
J gene: TRBJ2-1; V gene: TRBV7-6; D gene: TRBD2; clone size: once; CDR3 protein: CASSLAGGSSEQFF; CDR3 DNA: TGTGCCAGCAGCTTAGCGGGAGGGTCTAGTGAGCAGTTCTTC
J gene: TRBJ1-2; V gene: TRBV6-5; D gene: -; clone size: -; CDR3 protein: CASSYLGQGIYGYTF; CDR3 DNA: TGTGCCAGCAGTTACTTGGGGCAGGGGATCTATGGCTACACCTTC
J gene: TRBJ1-1; V gene: TRBV5-8; D gene: TRBD1; clone size: -; CDR3 protein: CASSLNDRGTEAFF; CDR3 DNA: TGTGCCAGCAGCTTGAATGACAGGGGAACTGAAGCTTTCTTT
J gene: TRBJ2-3; V gene: TRBV5-1; D gene: -; clone size: -; CDR3 protein: CASSLETNLDTQYF; CDR3 DNA: TGCGCCAGCAGCCTGGAAACAAATCTGGATACGCAGTATTTT
J gene: TRBJ1-1; V gene: TRBV30; D gene: -; clone size: -; CDR3 protein: CAWRPDGEAFF; CDR3 DNA: TGTGCCTGGAGGCCGGACGGTGAAGCTTTCTTT
J gene: TRBJ1-2; V gene: TRBV6-5; D gene: -; clone size: -; CDR3 protein: CASSGQPPNYGYTF; CDR3 DNA: TGTGCCAGCAGCGGGCAGCCTCCTAACTATGGCTACACCTTC
J gene: TRBJ2-5; V gene: TRBV2; D gene: TRBD1; clone size: once; CDR3 protein: CASSETHRTGDKETQYF; CDR3 DNA: TGTGCCAGCAGTGAAACCCACAGGACAGGGGACAAAGAGACCCAGTACTTC
J gene: TRBJ2-5; V gene: TRBV25-1; D gene: -; clone size: -; CDR3 protein: CASSLGAGTRKETQYF; CDR3 DNA: TGTGCCAGCAGTCTCGGAGCGGGTACCCGAAAAGAGACCCAGTACTTC
J gene: TRBJ2-7; V gene: TRBV28; D gene: -; clone size: few; CDR3 protein: CASSLGRIYEQYF; CDR3 DNA: TGTGCCAGCAGTTTAGGGAGGATCTACGAGCAGTACTTC
J gene: TRBJ2-7; V gene: TRBV6-5; D gene: -; clone size: once; CDR3 protein: CASSFTGTLYEQYF; CDR3 DNA: TGTGCCAGCAGTTTCACCGGGACACTCTACGAGCAGTACTTC